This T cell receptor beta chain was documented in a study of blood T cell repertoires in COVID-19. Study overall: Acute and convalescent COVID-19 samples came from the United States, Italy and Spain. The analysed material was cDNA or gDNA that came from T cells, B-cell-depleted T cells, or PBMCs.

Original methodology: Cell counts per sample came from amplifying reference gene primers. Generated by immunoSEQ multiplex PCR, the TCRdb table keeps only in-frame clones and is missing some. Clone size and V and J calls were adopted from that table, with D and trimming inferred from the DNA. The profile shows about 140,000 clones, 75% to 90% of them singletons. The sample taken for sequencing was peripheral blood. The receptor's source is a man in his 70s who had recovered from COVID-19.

The CDR3 protein is CASSLGLSNQPQHF. DNA for the CDR3: TGTGCCAGCAGCTTAGGACTTTCCAATCAGCCCCAGCATTTT. J is TRBJ1-5 and V is TRBV7-8; D remains unclear. Germline V gives CDR1 SGHVS, CDR2 FQNEAQ. CDR3 length: 14 residues. The V gene lost 1 base and the J gene lost 3 bases, with 7 bases spanning the gap.